The rows below give T cell receptor beta chains drawn from one sample of a study of OX40 agonist ivuxolimab in advanced cancers. This table comes from immunoSEQ multiplex PCR, and its TCRdb copy is limited to in-frame clones, with some not included. The sample includes about 84,000 clones, approximately 95% of them seen just once. Sequenced here: CD4+ or CD8+ T cells sorted from blood, sampled in a trial of the OX40 agonist ivuxolimab. The receptor source for this set is an adult with an advanced solid tumor such as melanoma, head and neck, liver or kidney cancer. The CDR3 runs from the conserved cysteine through the conserved F or W. Part of the rows lack a size; the others show once, few, many or a class for expanded clones.

CDR3aa: CASSSGLAGENSYEQYF
j_gene: TRBJ2-7
v_gene: TRBV27
abundance: .

CDR3aa: CASSFGVSGQETQYF
j_gene: TRBJ2-5
v_gene: TRBV11-2
abundance: .

CDR3aa: CASSGSSGTTDTQYF
j_gene: TRBJ2-3
v_gene: TRBV25-1
abundance: .

CDR3aa: CASSSLGFSYEQYF
j_gene: TRBJ2-7
v_gene: TRBV7-9
abundance: .

CDR3aa: CASSQAQGYYEQYF
j_gene: TRBJ2-7
v_gene: TRBV4-3
abundance: .

CDR3aa: CASSPVTSGRWSYNEQFF
j_gene: TRBJ2-1
v_gene: TRBV7-9
abundance: .

CDR3aa: CASGPDRGNQPQHF
j_gene: TRBJ1-5
v_gene: TRBV27
abundance: .

CDR3aa: CASSSGPTYEQYF
j_gene: TRBJ2-7
v_gene: TRBV6-5
abundance: .

CDR3aa: CASSLVETPTNYGYTF
j_gene: TRBJ1-2
v_gene: TRBV4-1
abundance: .

CDR3aa: CASSEPLGVEETQYF
j_gene: TRBJ2-5
v_gene: TRBV7-9
abundance: .

CDR3aa: CASTAPLGTTDTQYF
j_gene: TRBJ2-3
v_gene: TRBV9
abundance: .

CDR3aa: CAISDSDGYGYTF
j_gene: TRBJ1-2
v_gene: TRBV10-3
abundance: few

CDR3aa: CASSPKGEEETDTQYF
j_gene: TRBJ2-3
v_gene: TRBV13
abundance: .

CDR3aa: CASSAGQANTEAFF
j_gene: TRBJ1-1
v_gene: TRBV5-1
abundance: .

CDR3aa: CASSDAVDSSYEQYF
j_gene: TRBJ2-7
v_gene: TRBV9
abundance: .

CDR3aa: CASSYPDGSNTEAFF
j_gene: TRBJ1-1
v_gene: TRBV7-9
abundance: .

CDR3aa: CASARTGVSYEQYF
j_gene: .
v_gene: TRBV9
abundance: .

CDR3aa: CASSLAGTYNEQFF
j_gene: TRBJ2-1
v_gene: TRBV7-7
abundance: once

CDR3aa: CASSPITGGANVLTF
j_gene: TRBJ2-6
v_gene: TRBV11-3
abundance: .

CDR3aa: CASSEGVVNPLYEQYF
j_gene: TRBJ2-7
v_gene: TRBV6-1
abundance: .

CDR3aa: CASSSTWSGYNEQFF
j_gene: TRBJ2-1
v_gene: TRBV14
abundance: .

CDR3aa: CASSLAPLGLAGGVGSEQYF
j_gene: TRBJ2-7
v_gene: TRBV7-2
abundance: once

CDR3aa: CASSLGYSYGYTF
j_gene: TRBJ1-2
v_gene: TRBV7-6
abundance: .

CDR3aa: CASSFSAAYEQYF
j_gene: TRBJ2-7
v_gene: TRBV11-2
abundance: once

CDR3aa: CASSIDRTEDTGELFF
j_gene: TRBJ2-2
v_gene: TRBV19
abundance: .

CDR3aa: CASSGSYVLAGGGNEQFF
j_gene: TRBJ2-1
v_gene: TRBV10-1
abundance: .

CDR3aa: CATWDVSYEQYF
j_gene: TRBJ2-7
v_gene: TRBV28
abundance: .

CDR3aa: CASSAGTGAFPQYF
j_gene: TRBJ2-7
v_gene: TRBV9
abundance: once

CDR3aa: CASSPRVAVTTNEKLFF
j_gene: TRBJ1-4
v_gene: TRBV25-1
abundance: .

CDR3aa: CASSTTTGYEQYF
j_gene: TRBJ2-7
v_gene: TRBV7-9
abundance: .

CDR3aa: CASSPDPGTGYTF
j_gene: TRBJ1-2
v_gene: TRBV11-3
abundance: .

CDR3aa: CASSLFQGQETQYF
j_gene: TRBJ2-5
v_gene: TRBV28
abundance: .

CDR3aa: CASSVTGYGELFF
j_gene: TRBJ2-2
v_gene: TRBV9
abundance: .

CDR3aa: CASSPTSNEQFF
j_gene: TRBJ2-1
v_gene: TRBV7-2
abundance: .

CDR3aa: CASSLGQGPMYF
j_gene: TRBJ2-7
v_gene: TRBV7-9
abundance: .

CDR3aa: CASSGGLNEQFF
j_gene: TRBJ2-1
v_gene: TRBV5-4
abundance: .

CDR3aa: CASSSYRDSLGRELFF
j_gene: TRBJ2-2
v_gene: TRBV11-3
abundance: .

CDR3aa: CASSQPGMTDEKLFF
j_gene: TRBJ1-4
v_gene: TRBV4-3
abundance: .

CDR3aa: CASSLKAGGQFF
j_gene: TRBJ2-1
v_gene: TRBV7-9
abundance: once

CDR3aa: CASSQAVVRGATDTQYF
j_gene: TRBJ2-3
v_gene: TRBV4-3
abundance: .

CDR3aa: CASSSGGGQETQYF
j_gene: TRBJ2-5
v_gene: TRBV5-5
abundance: .

CDR3aa: CSVFGGFFTDTQYF
j_gene: TRBJ2-3
v_gene: TRBV29-1
abundance: once

CDR3aa: CASSPAPLAGVGELFF
j_gene: TRBJ2-2
v_gene: TRBV11-2
abundance: .

CDR3aa: CASRREGGERDYNEQFF
j_gene: TRBJ2-1
v_gene: TRBV28
abundance: .

CDR3aa: CASSSGLGGHEQYF
j_gene: TRBJ2-7
v_gene: TRBV11-1
abundance: few